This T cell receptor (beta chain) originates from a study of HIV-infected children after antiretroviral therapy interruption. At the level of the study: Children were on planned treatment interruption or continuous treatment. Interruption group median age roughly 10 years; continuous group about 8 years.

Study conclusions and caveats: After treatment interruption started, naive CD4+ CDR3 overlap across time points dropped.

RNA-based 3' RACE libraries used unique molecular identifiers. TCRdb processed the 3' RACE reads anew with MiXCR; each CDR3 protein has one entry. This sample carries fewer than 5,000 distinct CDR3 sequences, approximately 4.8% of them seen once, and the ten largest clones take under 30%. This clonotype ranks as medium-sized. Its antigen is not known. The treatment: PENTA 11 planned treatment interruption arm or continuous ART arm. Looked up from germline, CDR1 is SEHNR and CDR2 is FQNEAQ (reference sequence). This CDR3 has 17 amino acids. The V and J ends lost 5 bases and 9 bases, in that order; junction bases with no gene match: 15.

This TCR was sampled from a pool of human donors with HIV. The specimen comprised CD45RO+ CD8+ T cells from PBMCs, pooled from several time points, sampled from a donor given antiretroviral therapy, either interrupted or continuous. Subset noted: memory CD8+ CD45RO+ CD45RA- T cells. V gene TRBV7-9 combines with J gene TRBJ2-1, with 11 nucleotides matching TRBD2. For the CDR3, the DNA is TGTGCCAGCAGCCCCTCCTCTAGCGGGGGGTTCTCGGCTGAGCAGTTCTTC. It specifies CASSPSSSGGFSAEQFF.